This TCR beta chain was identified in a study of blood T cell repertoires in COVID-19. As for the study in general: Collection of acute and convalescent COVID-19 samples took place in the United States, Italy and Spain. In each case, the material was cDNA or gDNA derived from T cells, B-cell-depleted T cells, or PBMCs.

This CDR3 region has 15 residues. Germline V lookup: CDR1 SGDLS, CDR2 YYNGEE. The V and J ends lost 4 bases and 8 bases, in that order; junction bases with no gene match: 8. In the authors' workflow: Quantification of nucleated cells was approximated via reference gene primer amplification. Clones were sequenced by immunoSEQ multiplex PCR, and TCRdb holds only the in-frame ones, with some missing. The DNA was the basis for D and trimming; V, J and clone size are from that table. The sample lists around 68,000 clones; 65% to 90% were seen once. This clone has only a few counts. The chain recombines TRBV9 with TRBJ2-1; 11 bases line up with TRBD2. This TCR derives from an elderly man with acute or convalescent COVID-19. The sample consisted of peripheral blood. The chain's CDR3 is CASSHTSGRGDEQFF. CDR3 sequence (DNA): TGTGCCAGCAGCCATACTAGCGGGAGAGGGGATGAGCAGTTCTTC.